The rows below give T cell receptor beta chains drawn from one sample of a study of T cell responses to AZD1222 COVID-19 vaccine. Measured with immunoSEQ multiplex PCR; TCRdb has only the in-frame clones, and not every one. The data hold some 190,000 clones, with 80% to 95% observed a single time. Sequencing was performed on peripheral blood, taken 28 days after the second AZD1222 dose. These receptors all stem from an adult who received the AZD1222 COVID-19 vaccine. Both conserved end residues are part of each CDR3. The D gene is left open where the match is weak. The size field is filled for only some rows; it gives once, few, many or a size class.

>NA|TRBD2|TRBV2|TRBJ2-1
TGTGCCAGCAGGAGGGAGACTAGCGGGAGTGAGCAGTTCTTC
CASRRETSGSEQFF
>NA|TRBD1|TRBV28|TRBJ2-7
TGTGCCAGCAGGTGGACAGGCCTCTACGAGCAGTACTTC
CASRWTGLYEQYF
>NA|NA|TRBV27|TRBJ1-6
TGTGCCAGCAGTTTATGGCAGATAAAGAATTCACCCCTCCACTTT
CASSLWQIKNSPLHF
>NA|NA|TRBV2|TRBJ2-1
TGTGCCAGCATGGAACAGGCCTACAATGAGCAGTTCTTC
CASMEQAYNEQFF
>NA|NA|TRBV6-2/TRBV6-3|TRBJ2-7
TGTGCCAGCAGTCTTCTAGCCTACGAGCAGTACTTC
CASSLLAYEQYF
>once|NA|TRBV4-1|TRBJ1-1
TGCGCCAGCAGCCAAGTTATGGGGAGGAAAGCTTTCTTT
CASSQVMGRKAFF
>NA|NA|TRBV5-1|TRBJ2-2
TGCGCCAGCAGCTTGGGTACGGAAACGAACACCGGGGAGCTGTTTTTT
CASSLGTETNTGELFF
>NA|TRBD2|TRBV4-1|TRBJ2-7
TGCGCCAGCAGCCAAGGTAGGGCTAGCGGGCGTTACGAGCAGTACTTC
CASSQGRASGRYEQYF
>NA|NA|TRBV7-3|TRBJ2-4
TGTGCCAGCAGCTTGGGGCGGGGAAACATTCAGTACTTC
CASSLGRGNIQYF
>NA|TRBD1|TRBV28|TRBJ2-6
TGTGCCAGCAGTTTAAAGGACAGGGGGCGTGGAACTTTC
CASSLKDRGRGTF
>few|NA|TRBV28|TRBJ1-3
TGTGCCAGCAGCCCTCGGAGGGGCCTCTACTCTGGAAACACCATATATTTT
CASSPRRGLYSGNTIYF
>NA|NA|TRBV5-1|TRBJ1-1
TGCGCCAGCAGCGACGACATTGAAGCTTTCTTT
CASSDDIEAFF
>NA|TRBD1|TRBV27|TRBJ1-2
TGTGCCAGCAGTTTCCTAGGACAGGGGAATATTAACTATGGCTACACCTTC
CASSFLGQGNINYGYTF
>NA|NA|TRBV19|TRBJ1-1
TGTGCCAGTAGTCCATGGCGACTAGGAGCTGAAGCTTTCTTT
CASSPWRLGAEAFF
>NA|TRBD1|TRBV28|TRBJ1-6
TGTGCCAGCAGTTTATTAGGCAGGGGGCCCAATAATTCACCCCTCCACTTT
CASSLLGRGPNNSPLHF
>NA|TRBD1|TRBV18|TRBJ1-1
TGTGCCAGCTCACCCGGACAGGGGCTCACTGAAGCTTTCTTT
CASSPGQGLTEAFF
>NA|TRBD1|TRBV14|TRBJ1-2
TGTGCCAGCAGCCCGAAGAGGACAGGGAATGGCTACACCTTC
CASSPKRTGNGYTF
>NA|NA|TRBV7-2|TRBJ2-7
TGTGCCAGCAGCTTAGCACAGGTATCCTACGAGCAGTACTTC
CASSLAQVSYEQYF
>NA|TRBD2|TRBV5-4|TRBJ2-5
TGTGCCAGCAGCTTGGAACTAGCGGGGGAACCAAGGCAGACCCAGTACTTC
CASSLELAGEPRQTQYF